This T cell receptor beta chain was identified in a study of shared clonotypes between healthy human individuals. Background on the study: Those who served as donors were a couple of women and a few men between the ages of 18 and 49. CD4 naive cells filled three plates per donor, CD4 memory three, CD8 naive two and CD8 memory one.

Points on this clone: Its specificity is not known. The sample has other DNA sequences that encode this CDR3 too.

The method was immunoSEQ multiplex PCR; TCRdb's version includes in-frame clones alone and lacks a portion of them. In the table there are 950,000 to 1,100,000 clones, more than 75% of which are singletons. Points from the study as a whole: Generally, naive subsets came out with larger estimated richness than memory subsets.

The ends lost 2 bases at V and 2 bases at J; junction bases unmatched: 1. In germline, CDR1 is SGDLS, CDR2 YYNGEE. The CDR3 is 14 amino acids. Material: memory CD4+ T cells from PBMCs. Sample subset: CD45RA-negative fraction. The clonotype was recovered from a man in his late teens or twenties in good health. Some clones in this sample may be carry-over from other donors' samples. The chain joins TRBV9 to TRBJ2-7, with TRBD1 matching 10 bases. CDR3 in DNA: TGTGCCAGCAGCGTGGGACAGGGGACCTACGAGCAGTACTTC. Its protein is CASSVGQGTYEQYF.